The next 15 T cell receptor beta chains were all read from a single sample in a study of blood T cells in healthy people across ages. A sample-barcoded 5' primer and a J-beta primer mix were used in a second PCR of roughly 7 to 11 cycles. TCRdb independently ran MiXCR on the 5' RACE reads; one entry per CDR3 protein. The top ten clones hold 13% of a sample with roughly 680,000 distinct CDR3 sequences, about 50% of them seen once. The sample consisted of blood. All receptors come from an elderly woman in good health.

This chain connects TRBV27 to TRBJ1-2; 7 bases are a match to TRBD1. The CDR3 runs 12 residues. Germline-derived CDR1 and CDR2 are MNHEY and SMNVEV (reference sequence). V was clipped by 7 bases and J by 4 bases; unmatched bases: 3. The CDR3 loop reads CASKQGPYGYTF. The CDR3, as DNA: TGTGCCAGCAAACAGGGGCCCTATGGCTACACCTTC.

This clonotype showed up just a few times. This rearrangement joins TRBV20-1 to TRBJ1-2; 9 positions agree with TRBD1. Germline CDR1 DFQATT, CDR2 SNEGSKA (reference sequence). J was trimmed by 6 bases and V by 6 bases; bases with no gene match: 8. The CDR3 is 13 amino acids. Here the CDR3 DNA reads TGCAGTGCCGAGGACAGGGGCGGCGATGGCTACACCTTC. Translation: CSAEDRGGDGYTF.

Turning to this clonotype: This is likely a read error, given that the CDR3 carries no conserved phenylalanine or tryptophan at its end. The chain's CDR3 is CAWSVLRTGGNQPQHL. The CDR3 DNA reads TGTGCCTGGAGTGTACTGAGGACAGGGGGTAATCAGCCCCAGCATTTG. The rearrangement links TRBV30 to TRBJ1-5, with TRBD1 identical over 10 bases. CDR1 GTSNPN and CDR2 SVGIG come from the germline V gene (reference sequence). The V and J ends lost 0 bases and 4 bases, in that order; junction bases with no gene match: 6. The CDR3 is 16 amino acids.

This clonotype was seen ten or more times. The J gene is TRBJ2-7, the V gene TRBV7-8; D unclear. V lost 6 bases and J 2 bases, leaving 17 bases between the germline ends. Germline V lookup: CDR1 SGHVS, CDR2 FQNEAQ. This CDR3 has 15 residues. The CDR3 loop reads CASRFRWGTTYEQYF. The CDR3 coding sequence is TGTGCCAGCAGATTCAGGTGGGGAACGACCTACGAGCAGTACTTC.

In its sample, this clonotype was seen many times. V and J are TRBV2 and TRBJ2-1; 8 bases agree with TRBD1. The germline V gene has CDR1 SNHLY and CDR2 FYNNEI. CDR3 length: 15 residues. V was pared by 7 bases and J by 0 bases, with 5 bases of the junction left unmatched. The CDR3 region is CASKGTGSSYNEQFF. Here the CDR3 DNA reads TGTGCCAGCAAGGGGACAGGAAGCTCCTACAATGAGCAGTTCTTC.

Remarks on this clonotype: An end of the junction does not agree with germline; a read error may underlie this. The V gene is TRBV20-1, the J gene TRBJ2-7; no definite D call. The CDR3 covers 10 residues. Per the germline V gene, CDR1 is DFQATT and CDR2 is SNEGSKA (reference sequence). CDR3 coding DNA: TGCAGTGCCAGAGGTTACGAGCAGTACTTC. Protein: CSARGYEQYF.

The V and J genes are TRBV7-3 and TRBJ2-1; a weak D match, TRBD2 (7 bases). The V and J ends lost 4 bases and 0 bases respectively, with 13 bases between them. CDR3 size: 16 residues. Germline lookup yields CDR1 SGHTA and CDR2 FQGTGA. CDR3 DNA: TGTGCCAGCAGCTCAAGGGCGGGGGCCTCCTACAATGAGCAGTTCTTC. This encodes CASSSRAGASYNEQFF.

CDR3 region: CASSEWAAYNEQYF. CDR3 coding DNA: TGTGCCAGCAGTGAATGGGCGGCATACAATGAGCAGTACTTC. The chain has TRBV25-1 and TRBJ2-7; D uncertain. V shed 1 base and J shed 7 bases, with 14 bases lying between them. The CDR3 totals 14 residues. Germline V gene sequence: CDR1 MGHDK, CDR2 SYGVNS.

Turning to this clonotype: This may be a read error, as it is one base from a much larger clone. The genes are TRBV5-1 and TRBJ2-5; 14 bases fit TRBD2. This CDR3 has 16 residues. Per the germline V gene, CDR1 is SGHRS and CDR2 is YFSETQ. CDR3 region: CASSSGTSGGQETRYF. The CDR3 nucleotides are TGCGCCAGCAGCTCCGGGACTAGCGGGGGCCAAGAGACCCGGTACTTC.

Of note for this clonotype: The junction and the germline gene differ at one end; a read error may be behind it. The chain uses TRBV29-1 and TRBJ2-5; the D is unclear. The DNA end favors TRBJ2-7, so the J call may be wrong. Germline V lookup: CDR1 SQVTM, CDR2 ANQGSEA. The CDR3 has 13 residues. CDR3 sequence (DNA): TGCAGCGTCGAAGGCCAGATAGGGCGCGAGCAGTACTTC. Translating it yields CSVEGQIGREQYF.

This clonotype was seen repeatedly, ten times or more. This chain joins TRBV27 and TRBJ1-5; D gene uncertain. Between the trimmed V and J ends, which lost 3 bases and 0 bases, there was a span of 24 bases. CDR1 and CDR2 from the germline V gene are MNHEY and SMNVEV (reference sequence). This CDR3 region has 20 residues. The chain's CDR3 is CASSFYGPSRIFYSNQPQHF. The DNA of the CDR3 is TGTGCCAGCAGTTTTTACGGCCCTTCCCGTATATTCTATAGCAATCAGCCCCAGCATTTT.

Worth noting for this clonotype: A much larger clone differs by one base, so this may be a read error. CDR3 sequence (DNA): TGTGCCAGCAGCGTAGGGGGGGGAGCGACCACAGATACGCAGTATTTT. Protein sequence: CASSVGGGATTDTQYF. V usage is TRBV9 and J usage is TRBJ2-3, with 7 bases identical to TRBD2. The CDR3 has 16 amino acids. Germline CDR1 is SGDLS and CDR2 is YYNGEE. Germline trimming cut 0 bases from V and 2 bases from J; bases unmatched to any gene: 6.

The rearrangement uses TRBV12-3 or TRBV12-4 and TRBJ2-7; weak D call: TRBD1 (6 bases). This CDR3 spans 12 amino acids. The V end lost 5 bases, the J end lost 5 bases, and 10 bases lay between the germline ends. The CDR3 loop is CASSTGFDEQYF. The CDR3 DNA is TGTGCCAGCAGTACAGGGTTTGACGAGCAGTACTTC.

This chain links TRBV5-1 with TRBJ2-3, with 8 bases fitting TRBD2. Germline lookup yields CDR1 SGHRS and CDR2 YFSETQ. The junction had 8 bases not matched to a gene; V was cut back by 5 bases and J by 6 bases. The CDR3 runs to 14 residues. The CDR3 reads CASRDSGAGDTQYF. CDR3 bases: TGCGCCAGCAGAGATAGCGGGGCAGGGGATACGCAGTATTTT.

A note on this clonotype: A much bigger clone sits one base away, suggesting this may be a read error. The V call is TRBV12-3 or TRBV12-4, the J call TRBJ2-3; 9 nucleotides match TRBD2. This CDR3 has 16 amino acids. In DNA, the CDR3 is TGTGCCGGCAGCCCCGGGACTAGCATAAGCACAGATACGCAGTATTTT. It is translated as CAGSPGTSISTDTQYF.